The 20 T cell receptor beta chains below were found in one sample sequenced in a study of cytomegalovirus exposure and HLA in healthy donors. Primers: 60 Vbeta forward and 13 Jbeta reverse. The protocol was immunoSEQ multiplex PCR, while the TCRdb copy is restricted to in-frame clones and leaves out a portion. This sample carries over 100,000 clones, approximately 80% of them seen once, and the ten largest clones take more than 20%. The specimen was PBMCs. Receptor source: a man aged 25-40 years in good health and CMV-seropositive.

This rearrangement joins TRBV10-2 to TRBJ1-6; a possible D gene is TRBD1 (6 bases). V lost 2 bases and J 9 bases, leaving 8 bases between the germline ends. CDR1 and CDR2 (germline): WSHSY, SAAADI. The CDR3 spans 13 residues. The CDR3 spells CASSETGLSPLHF. The CDR3 DNA reads TGCGCCAGCAGTGAGACAGGGCTTTCACCCCTCCACTTT.

The table lists this clone with a count of one. The CDR3 coding sequence is TGTGCCAGCAGTGACACCCTGCTGTCTTATGGCTACACCTTC. Translation gives CASSDTLLSYGYTF. The gene calls are TRBV6-6 and TRBJ1-2, with unresolved D. Trimming removed 5 bases from V and 5 bases from J, with 15 bases in between. There are 14 residues in the CDR3. Germline V lookup: CDR1 MNHNY, CDR2 SVGAGI (reference sequence).

This clone was counted once. This sequence joins TRBV2 and TRBJ1-1; D call uncertain. V gave up 8 bases and J gave up 5 bases, with 27 bases separating them. Germline-derived CDR1 and CDR2 are SNHLY and FYNNEI. This CDR3 has 17 residues. CDR3 DNA: TGTGCCAGCTTTATTTCCGACGGGGAGGGTATGGGAACTGAAGCTTTCTTT. It codes for CASFISDGEGMGTEAFF.

The V and J genes are TRBV5-1 and TRBJ2-7, with 7 bases lining up with TRBD1. The V gene end was trimmed by 4 bases and the J gene end by 4 bases; junction bases not matched to a gene: 11. CDR1 and CDR2 from the germline V gene are SGHRS and YFSETQ. This CDR3 is 15 amino acids long. The CDR3 coding sequence is TGCGCCAGCAGCCTATCCGGGACAGACTTATACGAGCAGTACTTC. This gives the protein CASSLSGTDLYEQYF.

V usage is TRBV4-1 and J usage is TRBJ1-2, with D unclear. The CDR3 is 11 residues long. Germline V lookup: CDR1 MGHRA, CDR2 YSYEKL. The V end was cut by 6 bases, the J end by 2 bases, with 4 bases between. CDR3 coding DNA: TGCGCCAGCAGACAGAACTATGGCTACACCTTC. This sequence encodes CASRQNYGYTF.

This chain links TRBV7-9 with TRBJ1-2; D call uncertain. The CDR3 is 18 residues long. Trimming took off 5 bases at V and 3 bases at J, with 25 bases between the two ends. Looked up from germline, CDR1 is SEHNR and CDR2 is FQNEAQ (reference sequence). CDR3 region: CASSLGGGKYGFYYGYTF. CDR3 DNA sequence: TGTGCCAGCAGCCTAGGTGGAGGGAAATACGGATTTTACTATGGCTACACCTTC. The whole variable domain, remainder taken from reference TRBV7-9 and TRBJ1-2, is DTGVSQNPRHKITKRGQNVTFRCDPISEHNRLYWYRQTLGQGPEFLTYFQNEAQLEKSRLLSDRFSAERPKGSFSTLEIQRTEQGDSAMYLCASSLGGGKYGFYYGYTFGSGTRLTVV.

V gene TRBV9 combines with J gene TRBJ1-3; TRBD1 might be the D (6 bases). CDR3 length: 15 residues. Germline V gives CDR1 SGDLS, CDR2 YYNGEE. With 5 bases removed from V and 4 bases from J, the gap between germline ends came to 16 bases. CDR3 in amino acids: CASSSRGFLGNTIYF. CDR3 sequence (DNA): TGTGCCAGCAGTTCTAGGGGGTTTTTGGGAAACACCATATATTTT.

CDR3 region: CAISDLAGGTQETQYF. In nucleotides, the CDR3 is TGTGCCATCAGTGACCTAGCGGGAGGAACTCAAGAGACCCAGTACTTC. This chain links TRBV10-3 with TRBJ2-5; 11 nucleotides align to TRBD2. The germline V gene encodes CDR1 ENHRY and CDR2 SYGVKD. The CDR3 length is 16 residues. Germline trimming cut 3 bases from V and 2 bases from J; bases unmatched to any gene: 5.

This CDR3 is CASSVYPDGSSYNSPLHF. The CDR3 DNA reads TGTGCCAGCAGCGTATACCCGGACGGGAGCTCCTATAATTCACCCCTCCACTTT. The V call is TRBV9, the J call TRBJ1-6; no definite D call. Trimming removed 1 base at V and 0 bases at J, with 14 bases between. The germline CDR1 and CDR2 sequences are SGDLS and YYNGEE. The CDR3 totals 18 residues.

The genes are TRBV6-1 and TRBJ1-4; TRBD1 might be the D (6 bases). Germline V gene data show CDR1 as MNHNS and CDR2 as SASEGT. The V end lost 4 bases, the J end lost 4 bases, and 10 bases lay between the germline ends. The CDR3 contains 14 residues. The CDR3 DNA sequence: TGTGCCAGCAGTGGGACAGCGAATAATGAAAAACTGTTTTTT. This gives the protein CASSGTANNEKLFF.

The chain's CDR3 is CASSYGSGYEQYV. CDR3 bases: TGTGCCAGCAGTTACGGCTCCGGGTACGAGCAGTACGTC. The chain has TRBV6-5 and TRBJ2-7; unclear D gene. Germline V gene lookup returns CDR1 MNHEY and CDR2 SVGAGI. The CDR3 contains 13 residues. V lost 2 bases to trimming and J lost 4 bases, with 9 bases between them.

The V gene is TRBV5-6, the J gene TRBJ2-3; no clear D gene. Germline CDR1 is SGHDT and CDR2 is YYEEEE. The V and J ends lost 4 bases and 2 bases respectively, with 26 bases between them. The CDR3 runs to 19 residues. CDR3 sequence (DNA): TGTGCCAGCAGCACGATTAAGTTCCCCTTGCGGCGATCCACAGATACGCAGTATTTT. It is translated as CASSTIKFPLRRSTDTQYF.

The gene calls are TRBV29-1 and TRBJ2-3; maybe TRBD2 (6 bases). Germline CDR1 SQVTM, CDR2 ANQGSEA. The CDR3 runs to 13 residues. The V end lost 6 bases, the J end lost 2 bases, and 12 bases lay between the germline ends. The DNA for the CDR3 is TGCAGCGTGGCTAGCGCCTACACAGATACGCAGTATTTT. It specifies CSVASAYTDTQYF.

CDR3 amino acids: CASSITLAGWETQYF. The CDR3 region has the DNA TGTGCCAGTAGTATAACCCTAGCGGGATGGGAGACCCAGTACTTC. The chain employs TRBV19 and TRBJ2-5; 9 bases align to TRBD2. Germline CDR1 LNHDA, CDR2 SQIVND (reference sequence). Trimming at V came to 2 bases and at J to 5 bases, leaving 6 bases not matched to a gene. The CDR3 sequence is 15 residues long.

The gene calls are TRBV9 and TRBJ1-2, with a weak D call TRBD1 (5 bases). V lost 1 base and J 5 bases, leaving 9 bases between the germline ends. The CDR3 loop spans 13 amino acids. Germline V gives CDR1 SGDLS, CDR2 YYNGEE. The CDR3 DNA is TGTGCCAGCAGCGTACAGGGCGGATATGGCTACACCTTC. Its protein product is CASSVQGGYGYTF.

This clone appeared a few times. The chain uses TRBV2 and TRBJ1-2, with TRBD1 matching over 7 bases. Losses at the gene ends were 8 bases for V and 5 bases for J; bases not matched to a gene: 14. The CDR3 contains 15 residues. CDR1 is SNHLY and CDR2 is FYNNEI in the germline V gene. CDR3 sequence (DNA): TGTGCCAGCCTACTAAATCCAGGGGGAAGTTATGGCTACACCTTC. Its translation is CASLLNPGGSYGYTF.

In its sample, this clone was seen a few times. The chain couples TRBV6-5 to TRBJ1-1, with D possibly matching TRBD1 (5 bases). The CDR3 length is 12 residues. The germline V gene has CDR1 MNHEY and CDR2 SVGAGI. Trimming took 7 bases from V and 6 from J, leaving 12 bases between them. The CDR3: CASTGGGAEAFF. Here the CDR3 DNA reads TGTGCCAGCACCGGCGGGGGAGCTGAAGCTTTCTTT.

This clone was counted once. The chain carries TRBV28 and TRBJ2-7; 8 bases are shared with TRBD1. Per the germline V gene, CDR1 is MDHEN and CDR2 is SYDVKM. The V and J ends lost 6 bases and 0 bases, in that order; junction bases with no gene match: 10. There are 16 residues in the CDR3. The CDR3 nucleotides are TGTGCCAGCAGACACACAGGGGGATCCTACTCCTACGAGCAGTACTTC. Encoded protein: CASRHTGGSYSYEQYF.

The chain has TRBV7-8 and TRBJ2-1; TRBD2 agrees at 9 bases. The CDR3 sequence is 15 residues long. The V and J ends lost 2 bases and 5 bases, in that order; junction bases with no gene match: 4. Per germline, CDR1 SGHVS and CDR2 FQNEAQ. CDR3 in DNA: TGTGCCAGCAGCTTAAGCGGGGGGCCTAACAATGAGCAGTTCTTC. Translated, it gives CASSLSGGPNNEQFF.

The chain has TRBV5-8 and TRBJ1-5, with TRBD1 matching 7 bases. Germline V CDR1 and CDR2: SGHTS, YDEGEE. The CDR3 is 14 amino acids. With V trimmed by 4 bases and J by 1 base, 2 bases remained unmatched. The CDR3 DNA reads TGTGCCAGCAGCCCACAGGGGAGCAATCAGCCCCAGCATTTT. It is translated as CASSPQGSNQPQHF.